This T cell receptor beta chain came from a study of beta chain features in type 1 diabetes. Study conclusions and caveats: A moderate, significant TCRB CDR3 shortening appeared in type 1 diabetes across four CD4+ subsets.

Over 95% purity was reached by all sorted populations. The investigators reverse transcribed all of the isolated RNA, so they sequenced expressed TCRB transcripts. Produced via immunoSEQ multiplex PCR; TCRdb's table is partial and in-frame only. The sample shows around 130,000 clones, roughly 10% of them seen only once. Germline V lookup: CDR1 MNHEY, CDR2 SVGAGI. V gave up 0 bases and J gave up 4 bases, with 9 bases separating them. The CDR3 loop spans 14 amino acids. About this clone: What it binds is not known.

The sample comprised central memory CD4+ T cells from blood. This chain joins TRBV6-5 and TRBJ1-2; D unclear. This sequence originates from a man aged 30 to 39 with type 1 diabetes. The CDR3 loop is CASSYSLGSYGYTF. CDR3 coding DNA: TGTGCCAGCAGTTACTCTCTGGGGAGCTATGGCTACACCTTC.